These 4 T cell receptor beta chains share one sample of origin, sequenced in a study of neurological immune-mediated disorders. Using its own MiXCR run on the 5' RACE reads, TCRdb lists one record per CDR3 protein. The data hold 50,000 to 55,000 distinct CDR3 sequences, with 10% to 13% observed a single time. What was sequenced was PBMCs. The receptor set was obtained from a man between 65 and 85 years old with HTLV-1-associated myelopathy (HAM/TSP).

This clonotype was observed at least ten times. This chain links TRBV7-2 with TRBJ1-1; TRBD1 aligns across 8 bases. V shed 4 bases and J 1 base; nucleotides not matched to a gene: 2. CDR1 is SGHTA and CDR2 is FQGNSA in the germline V gene. This CDR3 has 14 residues. The chain's CDR3 is CASSSQGGNTEAFF. The DNA of the CDR3 is TGTGCCAGCAGCTCACAGGGGGGGAACACTGAAGCTTTCTTT.

As for this clonotype: This may arise from a read error, as a much more abundant clone is one base away. This chain connects TRBV20-1 to TRBJ2-7; 10 bases map to TRBD2. This CDR3 is 13 amino acids long. V dropped 6 bases and J dropped 5; count of bases not matched to a gene: 7. CDR1 is DFQATT, CDR2 SNEGSKA, per germline (reference sequence). The CDR3 protein is CSAPGLAVHEQYF. The CDR3 coding sequence is TGCAGTGCACCCGGACTAGCGGTTCACGAGCAGTACTTC.

This rearrangement joins TRBV20-1 to TRBJ2-5; no clear D. This CDR3 has 15 amino acids. Trimming removed 0 bases at V and 1 base at J, with 12 bases between. Germline CDR1 reads DFQATT; CDR2 reads SNEGSKA (reference sequence). Written as DNA, the CDR3 is TGCAGTGCTAGAGATGGGTTACGTACCCAAGAGACCCAGTACTTC. It specifies CSARDGLRTQETQYF.

This clonotype was recorded at least ten times. The chain couples TRBV18 to TRBJ2-2; D gene ambiguous. Germline V gene lookup returns CDR1 KGHSH and CDR2 LQKENI. The CDR3 loop spans 13 amino acids. Deletions cut 0 bases from V and 1 base from J, with 0 bases between. In nucleotides, the CDR3 is TGTGCCAGCTCACCACCGAACACCGGGGAGCTGTTTTTT. It is translated as CASSPPNTGELFF. The full variable domain, its missing parts supplied by reference TRBV18 and TRBJ2-2, is NAGVMQNPRHLVRRRGQEARLRCSPMKGHSHVYWYRQLPEEGLKFMVYLQKENIIDESGMPKERFSAEFPKEGPSILRIQQVVRGDSAAYFCASSPPNTGELFFGEGSRLTVL.